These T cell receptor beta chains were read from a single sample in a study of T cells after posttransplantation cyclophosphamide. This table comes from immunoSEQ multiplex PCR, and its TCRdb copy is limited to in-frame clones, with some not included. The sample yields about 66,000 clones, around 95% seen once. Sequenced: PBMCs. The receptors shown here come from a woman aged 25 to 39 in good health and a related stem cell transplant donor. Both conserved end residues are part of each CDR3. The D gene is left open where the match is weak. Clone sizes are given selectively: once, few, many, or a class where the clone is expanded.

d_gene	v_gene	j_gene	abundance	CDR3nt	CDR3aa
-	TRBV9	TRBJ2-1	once	TGTGCCAGCAGCGTAGCCCCCTACAATGAGCAGTTCTTC	CASSVAPYNEQFF
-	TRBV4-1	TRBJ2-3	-	TGCGCCAGCAGCCAAGAAGCCACTAGATCTACAGATACGCAGTATTTT	CASSQEATRSTDTQYF
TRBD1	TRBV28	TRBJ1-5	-	TGTGCCAGCAGTATTACCGGGACAGGCCGCCGATTGGAGCATTTT	CASSITGTGRRLEHF
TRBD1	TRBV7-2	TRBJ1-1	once	TGTGCCAGCAGCTTAGTGGGGCAGGGGGGCACTGAAGCTTTCTTT	CASSLVGQGGTEAFF
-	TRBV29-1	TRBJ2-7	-	TGCAGCGTTGAATGGGGGACCCATCCCTACGAGCAGTACTTC	CSVEWGTHPYEQYF
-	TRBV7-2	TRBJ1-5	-	TGTGCCAGCAGCGTTAGGGACGGCAATCAGCCCCAGCATTTT	CASSVRDGNQPQHF
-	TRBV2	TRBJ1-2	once	TGTGCCAGCAGTACCCAACAGGTGGGGGATGGCTACACCTTC	CASSTQQVGDGYTF
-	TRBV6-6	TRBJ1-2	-	TGTGCCAGCAGTGATATCGTCACTGACTATGGCTACACCTTC	CASSDIVTDYGYTF
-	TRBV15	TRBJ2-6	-	TGTGCCACCAGCAGAGATTTCTCTGGGGCCAACGTCCTGACTTTC	CATSRDFSGANVLTF
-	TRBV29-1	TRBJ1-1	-	TGCAGCGTTGGCCGTGAAGCTTTCTTT	CSVGREAFF
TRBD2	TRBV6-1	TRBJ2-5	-	TGTGCCAGCAGTGAGTTAGCGGGGGGGCCGCAGGAGACCCAGTACTTC	CASSELAGGPQETQYF
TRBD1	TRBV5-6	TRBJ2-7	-	TGTGCCAGCAGCGCGGACAGGGTGTCCGCCTACGAGCAGTACTTC	CASSADRVSAYEQYF
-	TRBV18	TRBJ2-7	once	TGTGCCAGCTCACAGTCCCACGAGCAGTACTTC	CASSQSHEQYF
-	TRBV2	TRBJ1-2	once	TGTGCCAGCAGTGTGGGCAGGGGCTTCTACACCTTC	CASSVGRGFYTF
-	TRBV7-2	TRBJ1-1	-	TGTGCCAGCAGCTTATTCGGGACGAGGACTGAAGCTTTCTTT	CASSLFGTRTEAFF
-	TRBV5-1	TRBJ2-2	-	TGCGCCAGCAGCTTGGATTCGGGGGCGCCCACCGGGGAGCTGTTTTTT	CASSLDSGAPTGELFF
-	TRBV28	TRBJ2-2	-	TGTGCCAGCAGCCCCTTCAAGAGGCTGTTTTTT	CASSPFKRLFF
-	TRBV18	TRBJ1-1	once	TGTGCCAGCTCAGGAGGGGAGGACACTGAAGCTTTCTTT	CASSGGEDTEAFF
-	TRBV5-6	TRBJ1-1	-	TGTGCCAGCAGCCTCCCCGGAGGGTACACTGAAGCTTTCTTT	CASSLPGGYTEAFF
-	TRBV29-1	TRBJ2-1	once	TGCAGCGTTGACAGTCGCAATGAGCAGTTCTTC	CSVDSRNEQFF
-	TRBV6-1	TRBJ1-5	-	TGTGCCAGCAGTCGGACAAGGCTCAATCAGCCCCAGCATTTT	CASSRTRLNQPQHF
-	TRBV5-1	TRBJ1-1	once	TGCGCCAGCAGCTTTTATCGGGCCACTGAAGCTTTCTTT	CASSFYRATEAFF
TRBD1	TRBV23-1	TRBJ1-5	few	TGCGCCAGCAGTCAATGGGGACAGGGGGAAAATCAGCCCCAGCATTTT	CASSQWGQGENQPQHF
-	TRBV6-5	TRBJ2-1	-	TGTGCCAGCAGTCGGGGGATCGGTGAGCAGTTCTTC	CASSRGIGEQFF
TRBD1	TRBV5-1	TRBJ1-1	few	TGCGCCAGCAGCAGACAGGGGGCCGGGGCTTTCTTT	CASSRQGAGAFF
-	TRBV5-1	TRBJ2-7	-	TGCGCCAGCAGCTTGGAGTGGGATCGGCGCGAGCAGTACTTC	CASSLEWDRREQYF
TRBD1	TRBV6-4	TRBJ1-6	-	TGTGCCAGCAGTCCCGACAGGGTTAATTCACCCCTCCACTTT	CASSPDRVNSPLHF
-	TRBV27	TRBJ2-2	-	TGTGCCAGCAGTTGGGCTGGGGGACCCGGGATCACCGGGGAGCTGTTTTTT	CASSWAGGPGITGELFF
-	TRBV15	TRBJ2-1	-	TGTGCCACCAGCAGAGGAAAGGGTGGGCGGGACTCCTACAATGAGCAGTTCTTC	CATSRGKGGRDSYNEQFF
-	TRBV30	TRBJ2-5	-	TGTGCCTGGAGCGGTCCCGGGACGGGGCAAGAGACCCAGTACTTC	CAWSGPGTGQETQYF